Listed below are T cell receptor beta chains from one sample, sequenced in a study of T cell responses to AZD1222 COVID-19 vaccine. Profiling relied on immunoSEQ multiplex PCR, and the TCRdb table lists in-frame clones only, not all of them. The repertoire includes 250,000 to 300,000 clones, about 94% of them detected once, and 0.55% sits in the top ten. Sequencing used peripheral blood, obtained 28 days after the second AZD1222 dose. The receptors originated from an adult who received the AZD1222 COVID-19 vaccine. CDR3s include the opening cysteine and the closing phenylalanine or tryptophan. A D gene is named only where the DNA matches it firmly. Some rows have no size entry. The others give once, few or many, or a class for an expanded clone.

-	TRBV7-2	TRBJ1-5	-	CASSGDSNQPQHF	TGTGCCAGCAGTGGAGATAGCAATCAGCCCCAGCATTTT
-	TRBV4-2	TRBJ1-4	-	CASSQYDSSAGEKLFF	TGTGCCAGCAGCCAATATGACAGCTCCGCCGGTGAAAAACTGTTTTTT
-	TRBV5-6	TRBJ2-7	-	CASSLAGTAYEQYF	TGTGCCAGCAGCTTGGCGGGGACGGCCTACGAGCAGTACTTC
TRBD1	TRBV7-2	TRBJ2-3	-	CASSLMITGGLTDTQYF	TGTGCCAGCAGCTTAATGATTACAGGGGGGCTTACGGATACGCAGTATTTT
-	TRBV11-2	TRBJ1-6	-	CASSLEGVWGSNSPLHF	TGTGCCAGCAGCTTAGAGGGGGTGTGGGGGTCCAATTCACCCCTCCACTTT
-	TRBV6-5	TRBJ2-2	-	CASMSPGTGELFF	TGTGCCAGCATGTCCCCGGGCACCGGGGAGCTGTTTTTT
-	TRBV9	TRBJ2-3	-	CASGDTDTQYF	TGTGCCAGCGGGGACACAGATACGCAGTATTTT
-	TRBV28	TRBJ1-4	-	CASSSFGEGYGKLFF	TGTGCCAGCAGTTCCTTCGGGGAAGGGTACGGAAAACTGTTTTTT
-	TRBV9	TRBJ1-2	-	CASSVDPSLGRGYTF	TGTGCCAGCAGCGTAGACCCGTCTCTGGGGAGGGGCTACACCTTC
-	TRBV7-9	TRBJ1-2	-	CASSLNTDFYGYTF	TGTGCCAGCAGCTTAAACACAGACTTCTATGGCTACACCTTC
TRBD1	TRBV28	TRBJ1-2	-	CASIAVGQGALSYTF	TGTGCCAGCATCGCAGTGGGACAGGGGGCTCTGAGCTACACCTTC
TRBD1	TRBV28	TRBJ1-1	-	CASSFWETGGKTEAFF	TGTGCCAGCAGTTTTTGGGAGACAGGGGGAAAAACTGAAGCTTTCTTT
-	TRBV20-1	TRBJ1-1	-	CSARKGTEAFF	TGCAGTGCTAGAAAGGGGACTGAAGCTTTCTTT
TRBD1	TRBV6-2/TRBV6-3	TRBJ1-4	-	CASSYTGTVREKLFF	TGTGCCAGCAGTTACACCGGGACAGTCCGTGAAAAACTGTTTTTT
TRBD1	TRBV19	TRBJ1-2	-	CASRSGGVYGYTF	TGTGCCAGTAGGTCAGGGGGCGTCTATGGCTACACCTTC
-	TRBV19	TRBJ2-7	-	CASSIVGTPQYF	TGTGCCAGTAGTATAGTGGGGACTCCGCAGTACTTC
TRBD2	TRBV2	TRBJ2-1	-	CASSIGGLESEQFF	TGTGCCAGCAGCATCGGGGGACTAGAGAGTGAGCAGTTCTTC
TRBD2	TRBV28	TRBJ2-7	-	CASTRWGSGSGEQYF	TGTGCCAGCACCCGATGGGGTAGCGGGAGTGGCGAGCAGTACTTC
-	TRBV2	TRBJ1-1	-	CASTPEGTPGTEAFF	TGTGCCAGCACCCCGGAGGGAACACCCGGGACTGAAGCTTTCTTT
-	TRBV10-3	TRBJ1-1	-	CATFETGLNTEAFF	TGTGCCACCTTCGAAACAGGGCTGAACACTGAAGCTTTCTTT
-	TRBV5-4	TRBJ1-1	-	CASSLVRAGATEAFF	TGTGCCAGCAGCTTGGTTAGGGCCGGGGCCACTGAAGCTTTCTTT
-	TRBV5-8	TRBJ1-2	-	CASSLTGETYGYTF	TGTGCCAGCAGCTTGACCGGGGAAACCTATGGCTACACCTTC
-	TRBV15	TRBJ1-2	few	CATSRPRGISGYTF	TGTGCCACCAGCAGACCTCGGGGGATCTCTGGCTACACCTTC
-	TRBV27	TRBJ1-1	-	CAVRDPRGMNTEAFF	TGTGCCGTTCGGGATCCCCGGGGGATGAACACTGAAGCTTTCTTT
TRBD1	TRBV15	TRBJ1-1	-	CATSRGGGLNEAFF	TGTGCCACCAGCAGGGGAGGGGGCCTTAATGAAGCTTTCTTT
-	TRBV5-1	TRBJ2-7	few	CASSLGQVYEQYF	TGCGCCAGCAGCTTGGGACAAGTCTACGAGCAGTACTTC
-	TRBV6-5	TRBJ1-2	-	CASSFGPNYGYTF	TGTGCCAGCAGTTTCGGGCCTAACTATGGCTACACCTTC
-	TRBV18	TRBJ2-2	-	CASSPRWEHTGELFF	TGTGCCAGCTCACCGCGGTGGGAGCACACCGGGGAGCTGTTTTTT
-	TRBV3-1/TRBV3-2	TRBJ2-7	-	CASSQSSGTYEQYF	TGTGCCAGCAGCCAAAGTAGCGGAACCTACGAGCAGTACTTC